This paragraph covers one TCR beta chain sequence. Its specificity is not known. The data were taken from a study of cytomegalovirus exposure and HLA in healthy donors. Researchers ran the PCR with 60 Vbeta and 13 Jbeta primers. Clones were sequenced by immunoSEQ multiplex PCR, and TCRdb holds only the in-frame ones, with some missing. Of 70,000 to 100,000 clones in the sample, under 90% were seen once. Samples came from healthy bone marrow donors. Points from the study as a whole: As confirmed in vitro, three CMV-associated chains were specific for CMV antigens.

The V and J ends lost 5 bases and 1 base, in that order; junction bases with no gene match: 4. Germline-derived CDR1 and CDR2 are LNHDA and SQIVND (reference sequence). The CDR3 consists of 15 residues. Specimen: PBMCs. The chain carries TRBV19 and TRBJ2-2; 7 bases fit TRBD1. The sequence derives from a man aged 50 to 59 in good health and CMV-seropositive. The CDR3 here is CASSARQGNTGELFF. The CDR3 DNA reads as TGTGCCAGTAGTGCCCGACAGGGGAACACCGGGGAGCTGTTTTTT.